The rows below give T cell receptor beta chains drawn from one sample of a study of blood T cell repertoires in COVID-19. Produced via immunoSEQ multiplex PCR; TCRdb's table is partial and in-frame only. Counted here are 230,000 or so clones, over 75% occurring once; the ten biggest clones make up about 1.9%. Sequencing used peripheral blood. The receptors shown here come from a man aged 35-49 years with active or convalescent COVID-19. Both conserved end residues are part of each CDR3. D genes are given only for firm matches. Size is stated for part of the rows, as once, few or many counts, or as a class when the clone is expanded.

size: NA
J: TRBJ2-3
length: 17
V: TRBV15
D: NA
DNA: TGTGCCACCAGCAGAGAGCGGGCGAGGAATAGCACAGATACGCAGTATTTT
CDR3: CATSRERARNSTDTQYF

size: NA
J: TRBJ1-4
length: 15
V: TRBV11-2
D: NA
DNA: TGTGCCAGCAGCTTAACTGACACCTATAATGAAAAACTGTTTTTT
CDR3: CASSLTDTYNEKLFF

size: NA
J: TRBJ1-1
length: 13
V: TRBV6-5
D: NA
DNA: TGTGCCAGCAGGGACAGATTGAACACTGAAGCTTTCTTT
CDR3: CASRDRLNTEAFF

size: NA
J: TRBJ2-7
length: 13
V: TRBV2
D: NA
DNA: TGTGCCAGCAGTCTGGGGAGGCGGTACGAGCAGTACTTC
CDR3: CASSLGRRYEQYF

size: NA
J: TRBJ1-5
length: 13
V: TRBV5-6
D: NA
DNA: TGTGCCAGCAGCTTGGGCAGGAATCAGCCCCAGCATTTT
CDR3: CASSLGRNQPQHF

size: once
J: TRBJ1-1
length: 16
V: TRBV19
D: NA
DNA: TGTGCCAGTAAGGAACAGGCCTTAGGTTTGAACACTGAAGCTTTCTTT
CDR3: CASKEQALGLNTEAFF

size: few
J: TRBJ1-2
length: 13
V: TRBV6-5
D: TRBD1
DNA: TGTGCCACCTACTACCAGGGACAGGGGGATCTAGCCTTC
CDR3: CATYYQGQGDLAF

size: NA
J: TRBJ2-7
length: 14
V: TRBV7-3
D: TRBD1
DNA: TGTGCCAGCAGGTTACCGGGACAGGGAAACGAGCAGTACTTC
CDR3: CASRLPGQGNEQYF

size: once
J: TRBJ2-3
length: 15
V: TRBV28
D: TRBD1
DNA: TGTGCCAGCAGGCCCCAGGGGGCGCCCCCAGATACGCAGTATTTT
CDR3: CASRPQGAPPDTQYF

size: NA
J: TRBJ2-7
length: 13
V: TRBV27
D: TRBD1
DNA: TGTGCCAGCAGTACAGGGGGTCCCTACGAGCAGTACTTC
CDR3: CASSTGGPYEQYF

size: NA
J: TRBJ2-2
length: 17
V: TRBV3-1/TRBV3-2
D: NA
DNA: TGTGCCAGCAGCCAAGATCGAAGCGGTGGGAGCACCGGGGAGCTGTTTTTT
CDR3: CASSQDRSGGSTGELFF

size: NA
J: TRBJ1-2
length: 16
V: TRBV6-4
D: NA
DNA: TGTGCCAGCAGTGAACCCCCCCCCGGCGGTAGCTATGGCTACACCTTC
CDR3: CASSEPPPGGSYGYTF

size: NA
J: TRBJ1-6
length: 16
V: TRBV3-1/TRBV3-2
D: NA
DNA: TGTGCCAGCAGCCAAGATCCGGCGGGGGCCCGCTCACCCCTCCACTTT
CDR3: CASSQDPAGARSPLHF

size: NA
J: TRBJ1-6
length: 14
V: TRBV30
D: NA
DNA: TGTGCCTGGAACCTAGGACAGTCCCATTCACCCCTCCACTTT
CDR3: CAWNLGQSHSPLHF

size: NA
J: TRBJ2-7
length: 14
V: TRBV30
D: TRBD1
DNA: TGTGCCTGGAGCAGGACAGGGGACGGGTACGAGCAGTACTTC
CDR3: CAWSRTGDGYEQYF

size: NA
J: TRBJ1-4
length: 14
V: TRBV7-8
D: TRBD1
DNA: TGTGCCAGCAGCCTCGGGACAGGGATTGAAAAACTGTTTTTT
CDR3: CASSLGTGIEKLFF

size: NA
J: TRBJ1-3
length: 16
V: TRBV28
D: NA
DNA: TGTGCCAGCAGTTCCCTCAGGTCCTCCCCAGGAAACACCATATATTTT
CDR3: CASSSLRSSPGNTIYF

size: few
J: TRBJ1-2
length: 15
V: TRBV12-2
D: NA
DNA: TGTGCAAGTCGCTTAGCGCTCGCCAGGGGTGGTGGCTACACCTTC
CDR3: CASRLALARGGGYTF

size: NA
J: TRBJ1-5
length: 18
V: TRBV6-1
D: NA
DNA: TGTGCCAGCAGTGAGGGGCGGGGGGACCGATATAGCAATCAGCCCCAGCATTTT
CDR3: CASSEGRGDRYSNQPQHF

size: NA
J: TRBJ1-6
length: 14
V: TRBV28
D: NA
DNA: TGTGCCAGCAGTTTTCGCGGCGGAAATTCACCCCTCCACTTT
CDR3: CASSFRGGNSPLHF

size: NA
J: TRBJ1-1
length: 16
V: TRBV6-5
D: NA
DNA: TGTGCCAGCAGTTACGAGGAGGGAAGAATCGGCACTGAAGCTTTCTTT
CDR3: CASSYEEGRIGTEAFF

size: NA
J: TRBJ1-2
length: 11
V: TRBV20-1
D: NA
DNA: TGCAGTGCAGCGGGTTTATACGGCTACACCTTC
CDR3: CSAAGLYGYTF

size: NA
J: TRBJ2-7
length: 13
V: TRBV7-9
D: TRBD2
DNA: TGTGCCAGCAGCCCACGGGGGGGATACGAGCAGTACTTC
CDR3: CASSPRGGYEQYF

size: NA
J: TRBJ2-2
length: 16
V: TRBV28
D: NA
DNA: TGTGCCAGCAGTTCGTCATACAGGGCAATGACCGGGGAGCTGTTTTTT
CDR3: CASSSSYRAMTGELFF

size: NA
J: TRBJ2-3
length: 11
V: TRBV6-6
D: NA
DNA: TGTGCCAGCAGCCCGGAGAGTACGCAGTATTTT
CDR3: CASSPESTQYF

size: few
J: TRBJ1-3
length: 18
V: TRBV5-1
D: TRBD1
DNA: TGCGCCAGCAGCTTAAGGTCCGGGACAGAATTCTCTGGAAACACCATATATTTT
CDR3: CASSLRSGTEFSGNTIYF

size: NA
J: TRBJ2-3
length: 12
V: TRBV5-1
D: NA
DNA: TGCGCCAGCAGCTTGGCCGCAGATACGCAGTATTTT
CDR3: CASSLAADTQYF

size: NA
J: TRBJ1-2
length: 17
V: TRBV5-1
D: TRBD1
DNA: TGCGCCAGCAGCCCGGAGGGACAGGCCGAATACGATAATGGCTACACCTTC
CDR3: CASSPEGQAEYDNGYTF

size: NA
J: TRBJ2-5
length: 15
V: TRBV7-2
D: TRBD2
DNA: TGTGCCAGCAACCTTAAGGGAGGGTGGGGGGAGACCCAGTACTTC
CDR3: CASNLKGGWGETQYF

size: once
J: TRBJ1-2
length: 17
V: TRBV5-4
D: NA
DNA: TGTGCCAGCAGCTTGTATAAGGGAGAGGTTACTAACTATGGCTACACCTTC
CDR3: CASSLYKGEVTNYGYTF

size: NA
J: TRBJ2-4
length: 16
V: TRBV21-1
D: NA
DNA: TGTGCCAGCATTACGACCAATACGAGGGCCAAAAACATTCAGTACTTC
CDR3: CASITTNTRAKNIQYF

size: NA
J: TRBJ2-2
length: 15
V: TRBV6-5
D: TRBD1
DNA: TGTGCCAGCAGTTTAGGGACAGATACACCCGGGGAGCTGTTTTTT
CDR3: CASSLGTDTPGELFF

size: NA
J: TRBJ1-5
length: 17
V: TRBV7-8
D: NA
DNA: TGTGCCAGCAGCCCTGGCCTCGGGAGGACAGGCAATCAGCCCCAGCATTTT
CDR3: CASSPGLGRTGNQPQHF

size: NA
J: TRBJ2-5
length: 15
V: TRBV7-9
D: NA
DNA: TGTGCCAGCAGCTTAGTCACGGTTATCCAAGAGACCCAGTACTTC
CDR3: CASSLVTVIQETQYF

size: NA
J: TRBJ2-5
length: 15
V: TRBV7-9
D: TRBD2
DNA: TGTGCCAGCAGCCCCACGGGACTAGCCGCGGAGACCCAGTACTTC
CDR3: CASSPTGLAAETQYF

size: NA
J: TRBJ1-6
length: 13
V: TRBV2
D: NA
DNA: TGTGCCAGCAGTGGACAGGTGAATTCACCCCTCCACTTT
CDR3: CASSGQVNSPLHF

size: NA
J: TRBJ2-7
length: 14
V: TRBV10-1
D: TRBD2
DNA: TGCGCCAGCAGTGAAAGTAGCGGGGGGGACGAGCAGTACTTC
CDR3: CASSESSGGDEQYF

size: NA
J: TRBJ2-7
length: 14
V: TRBV27
D: TRBD1
DNA: TGTGCCAGCAGTTTGGACAGGGGGACCTACGAGCAGTACTTC
CDR3: CASSLDRGTYEQYF

size: NA
J: TRBJ2-5
length: 17
V: TRBV5-1
D: NA
DNA: TGCGCCAGCCCCCCGGCGGGGGCCGACACACCGTTGGAGACCCAGTACTTC
CDR3: CASPPAGADTPLETQYF

size: NA
J: TRBJ1-5
length: 14
V: TRBV28
D: NA
DNA: TGTGCCAGCAGTTTTTTCACAGATTATCAGCCCCAGCATTTT
CDR3: CASSFFTDYQPQHF

size: NA
J: TRBJ1-1
length: 14
V: TRBV30
D: NA
DNA: TGTGCCTGGAGTGTAGTAAGCGGAAGGACTGAAGCTTTCTTT
CDR3: CAWSVVSGRTEAFF

size: NA
J: TRBJ1-6
length: 16
V: TRBV24-1
D: TRBD1
DNA: TGTGCCACCAGTGATTCGACAGGGGGCAATAATTCACCCCTCCACTTT
CDR3: CATSDSTGGNNSPLHF

size: NA
J: TRBJ1-5
length: 14
V: TRBV30
D: TRBD1
DNA: TGTGCCTGGAGTATGACAGGGGTCGAGCAGCCCCAGCATTTT
CDR3: CAWSMTGVEQPQHF

size: NA
J: TRBJ1-1
length: 15
V: TRBV19
D: TRBD1
DNA: TGTGCCAGTAGTGTAGGACAGGGTATGAACACTGAAGCTTTCTTT
CDR3: CASSVGQGMNTEAFF

size: NA
J: TRBJ2-2
length: 17
V: TRBV9
D: TRBD2
DNA: TGTGCCAGCAGCCCGATCGTAGCGGGAGGAAGTGCCGGGGAGCTGTTTTTT
CDR3: CASSPIVAGGSAGELFF

size: NA
J: TRBJ1-1
length: 15
V: TRBV9
D: NA
DNA: TGTGCCAGCAGTTTTGATCAGGGTGGGAACACTGAAGCTTTCTTT
CDR3: CASSFDQGGNTEAFF

size: NA
J: TRBJ1-1
length: 14
V: TRBV18
D: NA
DNA: TGTGCCAGCTCACGCGGGATCGGGGACACTGAAGCTTTCTTT
CDR3: CASSRGIGDTEAFF

size: NA
J: TRBJ1-3
length: 13
V: TRBV30
D: NA
DNA: TGTGCCTGGAGCCGGACTTTGGGAAACACCATATATTTT
CDR3: CAWSRTLGNTIYF

size: NA
J: TRBJ1-4
length: 17
V: TRBV28
D: NA
DNA: TGTGCCAGCAGCCGCAAGCTGGGCGGGGGAACTAATGAAAAACTGTTTTTT
CDR3: CASSRKLGGGTNEKLFF

size: NA
J: TRBJ2-3
length: 15
V: TRBV27
D: TRBD1
DNA: TGTGCCAGCAGTCCCCCAGCAGGGGGAACAGATACGCAGTATTTT
CDR3: CASSPPAGGTDTQYF

size: NA
J: TRBJ2-3
length: 14
V: TRBV2
D: NA
DNA: TGTGCCTGGTGGGGATTGTCGGGGGAGGATACGCAGTATTTT
CDR3: CAWWGLSGEDTQYF

size: NA
J: TRBJ1-2
length: 15
V: TRBV18
D: NA
DNA: TGTGCCAGCTCACCCGGCGGGGGCCCTGGATATGGCTACACCTTC
CDR3: CASSPGGGPGYGYTF

size: few
J: TRBJ1-4
length: 13
V: TRBV5-1
D: TRBD1
DNA: TGCGCCAGCAGCGAGGGGGCGAGTGAAAAACTGTTTTTT
CDR3: CASSEGASEKLFF

size: NA
J: TRBJ1-1
length: 13
V: TRBV2
D: NA
DNA: TGTGCCAGCACAGGACAGACGAACACTGAAGCTTTCTTT
CDR3: CASTGQTNTEAFF

size: few
J: TRBJ1-2
length: 14
V: TRBV11-1
D: NA
DNA: TGTGCCAGCAGCTTAACTGAGTCTAACTATGGCTACACCTTC
CDR3: CASSLTESNYGYTF

size: NA
J: TRBJ2-7
length: 14
V: TRBV5-4
D: TRBD1
DNA: TGTGCCAGCAGGAAGGGGACAGGGACCTACGAGCAGTACTTC
CDR3: CASRKGTGTYEQYF

size: NA
J: TRBJ2-7
length: 15
V: TRBV7-2
D: NA
DNA: TGTGCCAGCAGCTCCGATTATTCCTACTCCTACGAGCAGTACTTC
CDR3: CASSSDYSYSYEQYF

size: NA
J: TRBJ2-7
length: 15
V: TRBV25-1
D: TRBD2
DNA: TGTGCCAGCAGTGAGACGACTAGCGGAACCTACGAGCAGTACTTC
CDR3: CASSETTSGTYEQYF

size: NA
J: TRBJ2-2
length: 17
V: TRBV28
D: NA
DNA: TGTGCCAGCAGTTCCCTGGACGGAGGCCCGAACACCGGGGAGCTGTTTTTT
CDR3: CASSSLDGGPNTGELFF

size: NA
J: TRBJ2-7
length: 13
V: TRBV3-1/TRBV3-2
D: NA
DNA: TGTGCCAGCAGCCAAGAGGCAGTCTACGAGCAGTACTTC
CDR3: CASSQEAVYEQYF